Listed below are T cell receptor beta chains from one sample, sequenced in a study of T cells in Graves' hyperthyroidism and ophthalmopathy. A single record per CDR3 protein comes from TCRdb applying MiXCR to the multiplex PCR reads. The sample lists about 640,000 distinct CDR3 sequences, 20% to 25% occurring once. The sample comprised blood. Source of these receptors: a man younger than 40 with Graves' ophthalmopathy. Both conserved end residues are part of each CDR3. D genes are given only for firm matches. The size entry is marked missing in some rows and otherwise reads once, few, many or a size class.

size: NA; V: TRBV27; length: 14; J: TRBJ2-7; D: TRBD1; CDR3: CASSRTGGYDEQYF; DNA: TGTGCCAGCAGCAGGACAGGGGGCTACGACGAGCAGTACTTC
size: many; V: TRBV28; length: 22; J: TRBJ2-3; D: TRBD2; CDR3: CASSYSSTGTSGRKPYTDTQYF; DNA: TGTGCCAGCAGTTACTCGAGTACCGGGACTAGCGGGAGGAAACCCTACACAGATACGCAGTATTTT
size: NA; V: TRBV20-1; length: 14; J: TRBJ1-6; D: TRBD1; CDR3: CSARDQGANSPLHF; DNA: TGCAGTGCTAGAGATCAGGGGGCTAATTCACCCCTCCACTTT
size: many; V: TRBV20-1; length: 15; J: TRBJ2-1; D: NA; CDR3: CSASLTPGSYNEQFF; DNA: TGCAGTGCTAGTCTTACGCCCGGCTCCTACAATGAGCAGTTCTTC
size: NA; V: TRBV28; length: 18; J: TRBJ1-6; D: NA; CDR3: CASSFTPGRKLPDSPLHF; DNA: TGTGCCAGCAGTTTTACCCCAGGGAGGAAGCTGCCTGATTCACCCCTCCACTTT
size: few; V: TRBV6-2/TRBV6-3; length: 15; J: TRBJ1-5; D: NA; CDR3: CASSYTTVGNQPQHF; DNA: TGTGCCAGCAGTTACACGACAGTCGGCAATCAGCCCCAGCATTTT
size: NA; V: TRBV5-8; length: 13; J: TRBJ2-1; D: NA; CDR3: CASSLGRVTKQFF; DNA: TGTGCCAGCAGCTTGGGCAGGGTCACCAAGCAGTTCTTC
size: few; V: TRBV24-1; length: 13; J: TRBJ1-1; D: NA; CDR3: CATSGIGNTEAFF; DNA: TGTGCCACCAGTGGAATCGGGAACACTGAAGCTTTCTTT
size: NA; V: TRBV2; length: 14; J: TRBJ1-5; D: NA; CDR3: CASTLGQASQPQHF; DNA: TGTGCCAGCACCTTAGGGCAGGCCAGTCAGCCCCAGCATTTT
size: few; V: TRBV9; length: 15; J: TRBJ2-7; D: TRBD2; CDR3: CASSGGGDPFYEQYF; DNA: TGTGCCAGCAGCGGGGGGGGGGACCCCTTTTACGAGCAGTACTTC
size: NA; V: TRBV9; length: 13; J: TRBJ1-2; D: TRBD1; CDR3: CASSQRQGYGYTF; DNA: TGTGCCAGCAGCCAGAGACAGGGATATGGCTACACCTTC
size: NA; V: TRBV6-2/TRBV6-3; length: 18; J: TRBJ2-1; D: NA; CDR3: CASSSYRRGRYTDNEQFF; DNA: TGTGCCAGCAGTTCTTATCGTAGGGGAAGGTACACGGACAATGAGCAGTTCTTC
size: few; V: TRBV12-3/TRBV12-4; length: 15; J: TRBJ2-2; D: TRBD1; CDR3: CASSWDRGRTGELFF; DNA: TGTGCCAGCAGTTGGGACAGGGGGCGCACCGGGGAGCTGTTTTTT
size: NA; V: TRBV4-3; length: 15; J: TRBJ2-2; D: TRBD1; CDR3: CASNQVVRDSGELFF; DNA: TGCGCCAGCAACCAAGTTGTCCGGGACAGCGGGGAGCTGTTTTTT
size: NA; V: TRBV18; length: 17; J: TRBJ2-6; D: NA; CDR3: CASSPPRTASGANVLTF; DNA: TGTGCCAGCTCACCACCGAGAACCGCTTCTGGGGCCAACGTCCTGACTTTC
size: NA; V: TRBV20-1; length: 15; J: TRBJ2-5; D: TRBD1; CDR3: CSARASDRVQETQYF; DNA: TGCAGTGCTAGAGCCTCGGACAGGGTTCAAGAGACCCAGTACTTC
size: NA; V: TRBV6-1; length: 13; J: TRBJ2-7; D: TRBD2; CDR3: CASNKRDSYEQYF; DNA: TGTGCCAGCAATAAGCGGGATAGCTACGAGCAGTACTTC
size: NA; V: TRBV28; length: 17; J: TRBJ2-3; D: TRBD2; CDR3: CASSLLPSGAGTDTQYF; DNA: TGTGCCAGCAGTTTATTACCCAGCGGGGCCGGCACAGATACGCAGTATTTT
size: NA; V: TRBV5-8; length: 17; J: TRBJ2-1; D: NA; CDR3: CASSSERLGQDVNEQFF; DNA: TGTGCCAGCAGCTCAGAAAGGTTGGGCCAGGACGTCAATGAGCAGTTCTTC
size: few; V: TRBV30; length: 15; J: TRBJ2-7; D: NA; CDR3: CAWSVRGTGTSAQYF; DNA: TGTGCCTGGAGTGTACGTGGGACTGGAACCTCGGCGCAGTACTTC
size: few; V: TRBV27; length: 17; J: TRBJ1-5; D: NA; CDR3: CASRPFGARGSNQPQHF; DNA: TGTGCCAGCAGACCATTTGGGGCCAGGGGATCCAATCAGCCCCAGCATTTT
size: many; V: TRBV28; length: 17; J: TRBJ1-1; D: TRBD1; CDR3: CASRISNRGRANTEAFF; DNA: TGTGCCAGCAGGATTTCAAACAGGGGACGGGCGAACACTGAAGCTTTCTTT
size: many; V: TRBV3-1; length: 14; J: TRBJ2-7; D: NA; CDR3: CASSHRGSTYEQYF; DNA: TGTGCCAGCAGCCACAGGGGCTCAACCTACGAGCAGTACTTC
size: few; V: TRBV30; length: 13; J: TRBJ2-2; D: NA; CDR3: CAWSRVNTGELFF; DNA: TGTGCCTGGTCCCGGGTGAACACCGGGGAGCTGTTTTTT
size: many; V: TRBV28; length: 15; J: TRBJ1-3; D: NA; CDR3: CASSRGGISGNTIYF; DNA: TGTGCCAGCAGTCGAGGGGGAATCTCTGGAAACACCATATATTTT
size: NA; V: TRBV30; length: 15; J: TRBJ2-3; D: TRBD2; CDR3: CAWSWGGGSTDTQYF; DNA: TGTGCCTGGAGTTGGGGCGGGGGTAGCACAGATACGCAGTATTTT
size: many; V: TRBV11-2; length: 14; J: TRBJ2-3; D: NA; CDR3: CASSLAGNTDTQYF; DNA: TGTGCCAGCAGCTTGGCGGGAAACACAGATACGCAGTATTTT
size: NA; V: TRBV27; length: 15; J: TRBJ1-2; D: TRBD1; CDR3: CASSLSGQGTNGYTF; DNA: TGTGCCAGCAGTTTATCGGGACAGGGGACGAATGGCTACACCTTC
size: NA; V: TRBV6-1; length: 13; J: TRBJ2-7; D: NA; CDR3: CASSEGTRYEQYF; DNA: TGTGCCAGCAGTGAGGGGACAAGGTACGAGCAGTACTTC
size: NA; V: TRBV7-3; length: 14; J: TRBJ2-7; D: NA; CDR3: CASSRKEGPYEQYF; DNA: TGTGCCAGCAGCCGGAAAGAGGGTCCCTACGAGCAGTACTTC
size: NA; V: TRBV6-2/TRBV6-3; length: 16; J: TRBJ2-1; D: TRBD2; CDR3: CASSDLGLAEHNEQFF; DNA: TGTGCCAGCAGCGACTTGGGACTAGCGGAGCACAATGAGCAGTTCTTC
size: NA; V: TRBV12-3/TRBV12-4; length: 16; J: TRBJ1-5; D: NA; CDR3: CASSLGLPESNQPQHF; DNA: TGTGCCAGCAGCCTAGGTCTACCCGAAAGCAATCAGCCCCAGCATTTT
size: medium-sized; V: TRBV30; length: 14; J: TRBJ2-3; D: TRBD1; CDR3: CAWSGTGGSDTQYF; DNA: TGTGCCTGGAGTGGTACAGGGGGCTCAGATACGCAGTATTTT
size: few; V: TRBV5-1; length: 16; J: TRBJ2-7; D: NA; CDR3: CASSLFFGDPSYEQYF; DNA: TGCGCCAGCAGCTTGTTTTTCGGCGACCCATCCTACGAGCAGTACTTC
size: many; V: TRBV6-2/TRBV6-3; length: 15; J: TRBJ2-7; D: TRBD2; CDR3: CASSYRLAASYEQYF; DNA: TGTGCCAGCAGTTACCGGCTAGCGGCCTCCTACGAGCAGTACTTC
size: few; V: TRBV5-5; length: 15; J: TRBJ1-2; D: TRBD1; CDR3: CASFPDGQGRYGYTF; DNA: TGTGCCAGCTTTCCTGACGGACAGGGGCGTTATGGCTACACCTTC
size: NA; V: TRBV11-2; length: 12; J: TRBJ1-5; D: NA; CDR3: CASTFSNQPQHF; DNA: TGTGCCAGCACCTTCAGCAATCAGCCCCAGCATTTT
size: few; V: TRBV7-2; length: 15; J: TRBJ2-7; D: TRBD2; CDR3: CASSSGGLAGHEQYF; DNA: TGTGCCAGCAGCTCGGGGGGACTAGCGGGCCACGAGCAGTACTTC
size: many; V: TRBV11-2; length: 14; J: TRBJ2-7; D: TRBD2; CDR3: CASGPSGRSYEQYF; DNA: TGTGCCAGCGGGCCTAGCGGGAGGTCCTACGAGCAGTACTTC
size: few; V: TRBV20-1; length: 11; J: TRBJ2-2; D: NA; CDR3: CGGRDGGELFF; DNA: TGCGGTGGGCGGGATGGCGGGGAGCTGTTTTTT
size: NA; V: TRBV24-1; length: 11; J: TRBJ1-6; D: TRBD1; CDR3: CATGTEQDLHF; DNA: TGTGCCACCGGGACAGAGCAGGACCTCCACTTT
size: NA; V: TRBV27; length: 14; J: TRBJ2-2; D: NA; CDR3: CASKVSGNTGELFF; DNA: TGTGCCAGCAAGGTTAGCGGGAACACCGGGGAGCTGTTTTTT
size: NA; V: TRBV18; length: 16; J: TRBJ2-2; D: NA; CDR3: CASSPQYRSTTGELFF; DNA: TGTGCCAGCTCACCACAGTACAGATCCACCACCGGGGAGCTGTTTTTT
size: many; V: TRBV12-3/TRBV12-4; length: 12; J: TRBJ2-1; D: NA; CDR3: CASSLAAHEQFF; DNA: TGTGCCAGCAGTTTGGCGGCCCATGAGCAGTTCTTC
size: NA; V: TRBV20-1; length: 14; J: TRBJ1-1; D: TRBD1; CDR3: CSARDQGGNTEAFF; DNA: TGCAGTGCTAGAGATCAGGGGGGGAACACTGAAGCTTTCTTT
size: few; V: TRBV10-3; length: 15; J: TRBJ1-5; D: NA; CDR3: CAISEGGLSNQPQHF; DNA: TGTGCCATCAGTGAGGGGGGTCTCAGCAATCAGCCCCAGCATTTT
size: NA; V: TRBV6-4; length: 14; J: TRBJ2-7; D: NA; CDR3: CASSERRSSYEQYF; DNA: TGTGCCAGCAGTGAGAGGCGGAGCTCCTACGAGCAGTACTTC
size: many; V: TRBV27; length: 11; J: TRBJ1-2; D: NA; CDR3: CASGGGRGYTF; DNA: TGTGCCAGCGGTGGGGGGCGAGGCTACACCTTC
size: many; V: TRBV5-6; length: 13; J: TRBJ1-5; D: NA; CDR3: CASSLGRDQPQHF; DNA: TGCGCCAGCAGCTTGGGGAGGGATCAGCCCCAGCATTTT
size: NA; V: TRBV7-8; length: 17; J: TRBJ2-3; D: NA; CDR3: CASSLAVDGTSGDTQYF; DNA: TGTGCCAGCAGCTTAGCTGTGGACGGCACGAGCGGAGATACGCAGTATTTT
size: few; V: TRBV27; length: 11; J: TRBJ1-1; D: NA; CDR3: CAAGRAPEAFF; DNA: TGTGCCGCTGGTAGGGCTCCCGAAGCTTTCTTT